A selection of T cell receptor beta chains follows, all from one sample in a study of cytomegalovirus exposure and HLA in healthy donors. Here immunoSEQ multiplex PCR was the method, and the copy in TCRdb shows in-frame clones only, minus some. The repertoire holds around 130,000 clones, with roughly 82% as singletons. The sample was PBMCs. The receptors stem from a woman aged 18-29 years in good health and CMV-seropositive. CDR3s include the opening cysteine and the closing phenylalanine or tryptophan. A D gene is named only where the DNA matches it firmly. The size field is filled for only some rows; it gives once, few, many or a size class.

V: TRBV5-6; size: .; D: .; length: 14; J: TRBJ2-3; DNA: TGTGCCAGCAGCTTGGTTCAGAACACAGATACGCAGTATTTT; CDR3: CASSLVQNTDTQYF
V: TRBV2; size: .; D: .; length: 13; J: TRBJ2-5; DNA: TGTGCCAGCATATCCGAGGAAGAAGAGACCCAGTACTTC; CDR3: CASISEEEETQYF
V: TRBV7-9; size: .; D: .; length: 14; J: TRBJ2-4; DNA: TGTGCCAGCAGCGTAGCAGTTGGCATCAACATTCAGTACTTC; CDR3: CASSVAVGINIQYF
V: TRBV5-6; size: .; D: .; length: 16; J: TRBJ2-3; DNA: TGTGCCAGCAGCTCGGACCGGGACTTTCGCACAGATACGCAGTATTTT; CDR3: CASSSDRDFRTDTQYF
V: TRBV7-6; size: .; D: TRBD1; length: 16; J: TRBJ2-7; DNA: TGTGCCAGCAGCTTAGAATCCCGACAGGGGGTCTACGAGCAGTACTTC; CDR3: CASSLESRQGVYEQYF
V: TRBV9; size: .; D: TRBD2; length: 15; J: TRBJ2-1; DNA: TGTGCCAGCAGCCCTAGCGGGGGGCTTTACAATGAGCAGTTCTTC; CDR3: CASSPSGGLYNEQFF
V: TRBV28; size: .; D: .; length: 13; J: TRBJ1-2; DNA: TGTGCCAGCAGTTTCCAGATTAACTATGGCTACACCTTC; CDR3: CASSFQINYGYTF
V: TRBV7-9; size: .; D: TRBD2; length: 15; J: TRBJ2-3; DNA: TGTGCCAGCAGCTTAGATAGCGGGGGAGAAGATACGCAGTATTTT; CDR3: CASSLDSGGEDTQYF
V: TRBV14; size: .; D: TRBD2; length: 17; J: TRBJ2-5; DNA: TGTGCCAGCAGCCAAGGACTTTCGCGGGGGGCAGGGGAGACCCAGTACTTC; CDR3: CASSQGLSRGAGETQYF
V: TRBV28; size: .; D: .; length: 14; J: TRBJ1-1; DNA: TGTGCCAGCAGTTGGGGCCACATGAACACTGAAGCTTTCTTT; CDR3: CASSWGHMNTEAFF
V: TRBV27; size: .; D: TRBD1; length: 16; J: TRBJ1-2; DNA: TGTGCCAGCAGTCCCGGACAGGGGACGATTAACTATGGCTACACCTTC; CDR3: CASSPGQGTINYGYTF
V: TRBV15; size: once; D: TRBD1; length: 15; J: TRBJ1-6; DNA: TGTGCCACCAGCAGAGAACAGGGGGGGTCGACACCCCTCCACTTT; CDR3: CATSREQGGSTPLHF
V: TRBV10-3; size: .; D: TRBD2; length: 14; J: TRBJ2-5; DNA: TGTGCCATCAGTGAGCCAAGCGGGGACGGGACCCAGTACTTC; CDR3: CAISEPSGDGTQYF
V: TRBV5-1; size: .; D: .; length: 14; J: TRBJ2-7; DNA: TGCGCCAGCAGCTTGCATCAGGGGTCGGGGGAGCAGTACTTC; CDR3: CASSLHQGSGEQYF
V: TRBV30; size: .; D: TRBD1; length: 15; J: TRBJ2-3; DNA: TGTGCCTGGAGTGTAACCGGACAGGACACAGATACGCAGTATTTT; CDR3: CAWSVTGQDTDTQYF
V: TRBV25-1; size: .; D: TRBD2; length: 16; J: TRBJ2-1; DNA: TGTGCCAGCAGTGAATTGGAGACTAGCGGCTACAATGAGCAGTTCTTC; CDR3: CASSELETSGYNEQFF
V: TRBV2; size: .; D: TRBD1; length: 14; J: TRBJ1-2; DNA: TGTGCCAGCAGGGGGACAGGGAGACTCTATGGCTACACCTTC; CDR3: CASRGTGRLYGYTF
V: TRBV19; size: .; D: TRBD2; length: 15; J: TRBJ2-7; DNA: TGTGCCAGTAGTATAGAGGCTAGCGGGTACTACGAGCAGTACTTC; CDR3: CASSIEASGYYEQYF
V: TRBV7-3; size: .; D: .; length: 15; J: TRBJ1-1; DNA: TGTGCCAGCAGCTTACACGGTGCCATGAACACTGAAGCTTTCTTT; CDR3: CASSLHGAMNTEAFF
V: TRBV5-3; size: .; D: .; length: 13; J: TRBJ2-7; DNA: TGTGCCAGAAGCTTGGTGTCTAGATACGAGCAGTACTTC; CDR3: CARSLVSRYEQYF
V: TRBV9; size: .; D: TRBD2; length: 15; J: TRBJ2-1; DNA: TGTGCCAGCAGCCCTACTAGCGGGGGGGCAAATGAGCAGTTCTTC; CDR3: CASSPTSGGANEQFF
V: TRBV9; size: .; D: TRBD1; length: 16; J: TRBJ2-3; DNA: TGTGCCAGCAGCGTAGTGACAGGGGGCGGCACAGATACGCAGTATTTT; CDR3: CASSVVTGGGTDTQYF
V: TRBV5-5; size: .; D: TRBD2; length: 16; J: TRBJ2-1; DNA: TGTGCCAGCAGCAAAGGTACCGGGGGGTTACACAATGAGCAGTTCTTC; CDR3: CASSKGTGGLHNEQFF
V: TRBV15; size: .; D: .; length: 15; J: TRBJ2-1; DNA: TGTGCCACCAGCAGAGAAGGGGGGGGGCACAATGAGCAGTTCTTC; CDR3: CATSREGGGHNEQFF
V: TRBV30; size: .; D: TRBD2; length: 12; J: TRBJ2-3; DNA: TGTGCCTCTGGACTAGCTCCAGATACGCAGTATTTT; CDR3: CASGLAPDTQYF
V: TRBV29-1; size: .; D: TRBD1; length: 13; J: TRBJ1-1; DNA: TGCAGCGTAGTCCAGGGGGCGCGCACTGAAGCTTTCTTT; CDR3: CSVVQGARTEAFF
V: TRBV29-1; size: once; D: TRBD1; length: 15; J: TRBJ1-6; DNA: TGCAGCGTTGAAAAGTATCAGGGGGCTAATTCACCCCTCCACTTT; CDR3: CSVEKYQGANSPLHF
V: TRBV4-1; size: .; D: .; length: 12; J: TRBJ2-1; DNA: TGCGCCAGCAGCCGAGAATCGAGGGAGCAGTTCTTC; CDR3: CASSRESREQFF